This T cell receptor beta chain originates from a study of blood T cell repertoires in COVID-19. V lost 6 bases and J lost 0, with 15 bases in between. CDR3 length equals 15 residues. The V gene's germline CDR1 is MDHEN and CDR2 SYDVKM. Authors' data handling: Researchers report that nucleated cell counts were estimated from reference gene primer amplification. The table came from immunoSEQ multiplex PCR; TCRdb's copy has only in-frame clones and leaves some out. The V and J calls and the clone size are those of that table, but D and trimming were determined from the DNA. The sample carries around 260,000 clones, around 87% recorded once.

This TCR was sampled from a woman in her forties or fifties with acute or convalescent COVID-19. The chain recombines TRBV28 with TRBJ2-7; TRBD1 is a possible D gene (6 bases). The sample consisted of peripheral blood. The CDR3 bases are TGTGCCAGCAGAAACAGGGCCCAGAGCTCCTACGAGCAGTACTTC. Translated: CASRNRAQSSYEQYF.